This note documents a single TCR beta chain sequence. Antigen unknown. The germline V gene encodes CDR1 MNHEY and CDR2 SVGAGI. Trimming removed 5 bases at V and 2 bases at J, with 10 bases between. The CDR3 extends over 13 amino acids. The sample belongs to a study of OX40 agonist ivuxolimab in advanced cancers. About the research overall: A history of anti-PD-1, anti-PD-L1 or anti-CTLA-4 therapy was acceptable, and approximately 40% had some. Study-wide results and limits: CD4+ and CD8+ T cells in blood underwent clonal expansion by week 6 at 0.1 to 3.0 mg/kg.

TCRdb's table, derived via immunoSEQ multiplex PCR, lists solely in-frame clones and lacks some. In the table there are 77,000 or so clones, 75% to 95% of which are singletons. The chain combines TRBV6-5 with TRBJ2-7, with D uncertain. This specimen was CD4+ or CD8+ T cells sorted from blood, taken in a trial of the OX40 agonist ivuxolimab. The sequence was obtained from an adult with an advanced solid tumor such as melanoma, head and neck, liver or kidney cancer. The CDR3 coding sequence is TGTGCCAGCAGTCGTACTGGGCCCTACGAGCAGTACTTC. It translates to CASSRTGPYEQYF.